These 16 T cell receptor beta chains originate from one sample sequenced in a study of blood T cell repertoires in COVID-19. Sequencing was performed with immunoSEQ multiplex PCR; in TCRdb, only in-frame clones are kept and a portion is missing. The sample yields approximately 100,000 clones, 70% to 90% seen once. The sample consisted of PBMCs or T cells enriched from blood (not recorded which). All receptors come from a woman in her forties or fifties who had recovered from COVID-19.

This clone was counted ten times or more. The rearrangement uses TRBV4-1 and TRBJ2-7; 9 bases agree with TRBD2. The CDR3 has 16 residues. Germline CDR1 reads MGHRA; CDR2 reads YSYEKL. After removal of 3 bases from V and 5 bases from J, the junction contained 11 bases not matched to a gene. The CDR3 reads CASSQLPGLAYNEQYF. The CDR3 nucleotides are TGCGCCAGCAGCCAGCTACCGGGACTAGCTTATAACGAGCAGTACTTC.

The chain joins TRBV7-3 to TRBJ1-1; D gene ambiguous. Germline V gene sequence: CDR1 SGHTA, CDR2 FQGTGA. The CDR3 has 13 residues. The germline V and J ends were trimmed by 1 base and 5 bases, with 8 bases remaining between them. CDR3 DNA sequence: TGTGCCAGCAGCTTAATGCGGGGAACTGAAGCTTTCTTT. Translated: CASSLMRGTEAFF.

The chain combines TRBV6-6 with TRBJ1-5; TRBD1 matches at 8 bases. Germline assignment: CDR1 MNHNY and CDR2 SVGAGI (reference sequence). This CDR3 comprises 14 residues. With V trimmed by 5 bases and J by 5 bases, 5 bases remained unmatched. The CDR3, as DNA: TGTGCCAGCAGTCATCAGGGGGCAGATCAGCCCCAGCATTTT. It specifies CASSHQGADQPQHF.

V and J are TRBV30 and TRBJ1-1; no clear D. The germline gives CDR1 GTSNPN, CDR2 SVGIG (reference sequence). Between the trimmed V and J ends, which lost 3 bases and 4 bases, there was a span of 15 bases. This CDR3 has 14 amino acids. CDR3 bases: TGTGCCTGGAGCCCGGGGATATCTAGCACTGAAGCTTTCTTT. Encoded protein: CAWSPGISSTEAFF. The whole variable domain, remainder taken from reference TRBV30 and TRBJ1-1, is SQTIHQWPATLVQPVGSPLSLECTVEGTSNPNLYWYRQAAGRGLQLLFYSVGIGQISSEVPQNLSASRPQDRQFILSSKKLLLSDSGFYLCAWSPGISSTEAFFGQGTRLTVV.

The CDR3 DNA is TGTGCCAGCAGCGGTGCGGGACTAGCGGATTACGAGCAGTACTTC. Its translation: CASSGAGLADYEQYF. The chain combines TRBV3-1 (or the pseudogene TRBV3-2) with TRBJ2-7; TRBD2 agrees at 11 bases. The V gene's germline CDR1 is LGHDT and CDR2 YNNKEL (reference sequence). CDR3 length equals 15 residues. Trimming cost V 5 bases and J 4 bases; bases outside gene matches: 7.

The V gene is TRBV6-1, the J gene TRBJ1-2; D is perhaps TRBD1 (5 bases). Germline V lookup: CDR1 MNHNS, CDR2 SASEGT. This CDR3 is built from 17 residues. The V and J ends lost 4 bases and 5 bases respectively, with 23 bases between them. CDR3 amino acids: CASSGRGGTALGYGYTF. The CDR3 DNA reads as TGTGCCAGCAGTGGAAGGGGAGGGACCGCACTAGGATATGGCTACACCTTC.

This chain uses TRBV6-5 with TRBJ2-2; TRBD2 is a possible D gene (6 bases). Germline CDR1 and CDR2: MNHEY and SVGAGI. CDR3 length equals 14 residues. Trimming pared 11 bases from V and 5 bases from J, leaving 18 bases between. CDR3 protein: CAAPKGRLTGELFF. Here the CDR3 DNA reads TGTGCCGCCCCGAAGGGGAGGTTGACCGGGGAGCTGTTTTTT.

DNA for the CDR3: TGTGCCAGCGCGTCCACAGATACGCAGTATTTT. This translates into CASASTDTQYF. The chain recombines TRBV18 with TRBJ2-3; no firm D call. This CDR3 comprises 11 residues. V was trimmed by 8 bases and J by 2 bases, leaving 5 bases between them. CDR1 and CDR2 from the germline V gene are KGHSH and LQKENI.

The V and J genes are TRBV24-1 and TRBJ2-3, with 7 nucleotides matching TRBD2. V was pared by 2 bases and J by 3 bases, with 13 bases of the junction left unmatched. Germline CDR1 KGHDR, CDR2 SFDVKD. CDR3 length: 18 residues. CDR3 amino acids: CATSDSAVAGAWTDTQYF. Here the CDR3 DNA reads TGTGCCACCAGTGATTCCGCTGTGGCGGGAGCGTGGACAGATACGCAGTATTTT.

The CDR3 DNA sequence: TGTGCCATCAATGTCAGGGGGCGCAAAGAGACCCAGTACTTC. Its protein is CAINVRGRKETQYF. The V and J genes are TRBV10-3 and TRBJ2-5; 8 bases match TRBD1. CDR1 ENHRY and CDR2 SYGVKD come from the germline V gene. The V segment lost 7 bases and the J segment 3 bases; nucleotides outside the gene matches: 7. CDR3 length equals 14 residues.

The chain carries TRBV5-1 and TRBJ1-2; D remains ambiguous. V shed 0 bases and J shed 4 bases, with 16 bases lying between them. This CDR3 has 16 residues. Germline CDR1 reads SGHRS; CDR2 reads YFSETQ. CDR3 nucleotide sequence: TGCGCCAGCAGCTTGGCCTTCAGCGTTTTGTCCTATGGCTACACCTTC. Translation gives CASSLAFSVLSYGYTF. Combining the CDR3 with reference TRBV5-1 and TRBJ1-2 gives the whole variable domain KAGVTQTPRYLIKTRGQQVTLSCSPISGHRSVSWYQQTPGQGLQFLFEYFSETQRNKGNFPGRFSGRQFSNSRSEMNVSTLELGDSALYLCASSLAFSVLSYGYTFGSGTRLTVV.

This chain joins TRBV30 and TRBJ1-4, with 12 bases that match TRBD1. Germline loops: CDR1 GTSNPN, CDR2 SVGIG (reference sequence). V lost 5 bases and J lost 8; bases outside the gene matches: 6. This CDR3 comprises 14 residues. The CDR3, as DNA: TGTGCCTGGGGGACAGGGGGCGGGAGGGAAAAACTGTTTTTT. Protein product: CAWGTGGGREKLFF.

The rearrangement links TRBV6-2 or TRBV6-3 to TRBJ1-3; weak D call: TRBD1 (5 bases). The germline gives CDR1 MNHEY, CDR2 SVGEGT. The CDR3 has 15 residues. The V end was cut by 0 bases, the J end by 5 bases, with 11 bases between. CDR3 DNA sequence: TGTGCCAGCAGTTACTCGGACATCAGAAGAAACACCATATATTTT. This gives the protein CASSYSDIRRNTIYF.

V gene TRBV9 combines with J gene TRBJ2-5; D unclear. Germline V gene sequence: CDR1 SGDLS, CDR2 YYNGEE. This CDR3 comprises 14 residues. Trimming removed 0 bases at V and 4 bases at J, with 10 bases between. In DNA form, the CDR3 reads TGTGCCAGCAGCGTAGAGAGTAGAGGAGAGACCCAGTACTTC. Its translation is CASSVESRGETQYF.

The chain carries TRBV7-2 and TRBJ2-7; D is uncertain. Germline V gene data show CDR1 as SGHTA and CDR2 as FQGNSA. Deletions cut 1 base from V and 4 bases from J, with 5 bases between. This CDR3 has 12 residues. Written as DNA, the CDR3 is TGTGCCAGCAGCTTAGTTAAATACGAGCAGTACTTC. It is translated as CASSLVKYEQYF.

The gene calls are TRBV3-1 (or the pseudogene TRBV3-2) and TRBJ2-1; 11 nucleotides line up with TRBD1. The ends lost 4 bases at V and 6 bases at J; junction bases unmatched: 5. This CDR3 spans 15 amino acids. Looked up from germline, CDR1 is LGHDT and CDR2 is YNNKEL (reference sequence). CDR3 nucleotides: TGTGCCAGCAGCCGGACAGGGGGCGCAGGCAATGAGCAGTTCTTC. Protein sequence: CASSRTGGAGNEQFF.